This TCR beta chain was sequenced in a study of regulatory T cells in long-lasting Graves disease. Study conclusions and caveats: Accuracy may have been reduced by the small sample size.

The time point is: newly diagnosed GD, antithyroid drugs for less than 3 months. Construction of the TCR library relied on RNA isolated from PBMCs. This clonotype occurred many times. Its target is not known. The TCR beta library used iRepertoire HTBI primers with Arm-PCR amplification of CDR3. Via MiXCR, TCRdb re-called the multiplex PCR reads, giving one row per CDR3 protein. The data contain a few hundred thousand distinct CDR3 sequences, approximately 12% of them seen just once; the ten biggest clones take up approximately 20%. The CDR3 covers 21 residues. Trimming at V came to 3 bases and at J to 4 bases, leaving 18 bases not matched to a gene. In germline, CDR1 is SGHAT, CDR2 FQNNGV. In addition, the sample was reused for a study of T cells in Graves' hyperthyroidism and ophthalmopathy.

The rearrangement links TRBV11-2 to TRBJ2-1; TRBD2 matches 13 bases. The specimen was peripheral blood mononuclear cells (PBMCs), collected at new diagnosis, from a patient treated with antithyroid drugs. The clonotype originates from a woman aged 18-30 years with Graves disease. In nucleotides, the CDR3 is TGTGCCAGCAGCTTGATGGGGACTAGCGGGATAGTGTCGTTTTGGTACAATGAGCAGTTCTTC. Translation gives CASSLMGTSGIVSFWYNEQFF.